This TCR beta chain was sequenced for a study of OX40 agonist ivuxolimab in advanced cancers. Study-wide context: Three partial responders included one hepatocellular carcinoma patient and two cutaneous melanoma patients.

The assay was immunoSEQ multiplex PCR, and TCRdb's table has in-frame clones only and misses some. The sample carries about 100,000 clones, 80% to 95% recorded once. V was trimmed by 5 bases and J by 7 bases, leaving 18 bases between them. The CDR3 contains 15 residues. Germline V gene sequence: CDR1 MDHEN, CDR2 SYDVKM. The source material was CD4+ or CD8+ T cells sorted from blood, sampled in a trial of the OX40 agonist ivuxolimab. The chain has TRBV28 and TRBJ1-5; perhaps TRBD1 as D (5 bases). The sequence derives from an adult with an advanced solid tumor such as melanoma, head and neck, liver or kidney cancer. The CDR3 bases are TGTGCCAGCAGTCCCCGAGGGGCCGTAGGGCAGCCCCAGCATTTT. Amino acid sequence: CASSPRGAVGQPQHF.